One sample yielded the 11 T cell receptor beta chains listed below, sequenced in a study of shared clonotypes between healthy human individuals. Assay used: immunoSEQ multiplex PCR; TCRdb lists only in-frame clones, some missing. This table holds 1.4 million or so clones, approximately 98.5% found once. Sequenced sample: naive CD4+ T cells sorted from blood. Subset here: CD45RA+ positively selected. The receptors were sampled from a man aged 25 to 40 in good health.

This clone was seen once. The DNA of the CDR3 is TGTGCCACCAGCAGAGATCAAGGGTCTGGGGCCAACGTCCTGACTTTC. It codes for CATSRDQGSGANVLTF. The chain carries TRBV15 and TRBJ2-6; D is unresolved. V was trimmed by 0 bases and J by 1 base, leaving 7 bases between them. Germline CDR1 and CDR2: LNHNV and YYDKDF (reference sequence). This CDR3 contains 16 residues.

CDR3: CASSLLTSGGNTQYF. The CDR3 DNA reads TGTGCCAGCAGTCTCTTGACTAGCGGGGGGAATACGCAGTATTTT. This chain joins TRBV6-5 and TRBJ2-3, with 13 bases fitting TRBD2. Germline CDR1 is MNHEY and CDR2 is SVGAGI. The CDR3 is made up of 15 amino acids. V dropped 5 bases and J dropped 7; count of bases not matched to a gene: 6.

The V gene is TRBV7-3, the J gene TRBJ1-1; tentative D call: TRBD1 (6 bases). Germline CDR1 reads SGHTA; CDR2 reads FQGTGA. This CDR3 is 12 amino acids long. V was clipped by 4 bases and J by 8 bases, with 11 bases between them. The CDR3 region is CASSSRGSEAFF. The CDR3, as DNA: TGTGCCAGCAGCTCCAGGGGTTCGGAAGCTTTCTTT.

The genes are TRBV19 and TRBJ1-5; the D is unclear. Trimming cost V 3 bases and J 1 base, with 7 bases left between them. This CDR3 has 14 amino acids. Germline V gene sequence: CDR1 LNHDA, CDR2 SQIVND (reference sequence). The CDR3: CASSIKTSNQPQHF. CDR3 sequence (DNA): TGTGCCAGTAGTATTAAGACAAGCAATCAGCCCCAGCATTTT. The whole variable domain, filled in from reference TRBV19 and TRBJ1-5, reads DGGITQSPKYLFRKEGQNVTLSCEQNLNHDAMYWYRQDPGQGLRLIYYSQIVNDFQKGDIAEGYSVSREKKESFPLTVTSAQKNPTAFYLCASSIKTSNQPQHFGDGTRLSIL.

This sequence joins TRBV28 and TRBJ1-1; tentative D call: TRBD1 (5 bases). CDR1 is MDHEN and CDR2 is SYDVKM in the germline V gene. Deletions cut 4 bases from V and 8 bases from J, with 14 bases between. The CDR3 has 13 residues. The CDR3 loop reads CASSSASRTEAFF. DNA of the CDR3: TGTGCCAGCAGTTCCGCATCGAGGACAGAAGCTTTCTTT.

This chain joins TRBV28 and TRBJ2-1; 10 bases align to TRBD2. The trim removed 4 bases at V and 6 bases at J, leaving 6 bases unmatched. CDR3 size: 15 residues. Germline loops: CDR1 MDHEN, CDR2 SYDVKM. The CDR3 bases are TGTGCCAGCAGTTCTGGGGCTAGCGGGAGCAATGAGCAGTTCTTC. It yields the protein CASSSGASGSNEQFF.

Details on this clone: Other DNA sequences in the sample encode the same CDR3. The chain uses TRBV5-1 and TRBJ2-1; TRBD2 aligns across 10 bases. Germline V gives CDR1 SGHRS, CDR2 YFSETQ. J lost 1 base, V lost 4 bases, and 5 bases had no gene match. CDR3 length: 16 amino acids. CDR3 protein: CASSTGLAVSYNEQFF. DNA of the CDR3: TGCGCCAGCAGCACCGGACTAGCGGTATCCTACAATGAGCAGTTCTTC.

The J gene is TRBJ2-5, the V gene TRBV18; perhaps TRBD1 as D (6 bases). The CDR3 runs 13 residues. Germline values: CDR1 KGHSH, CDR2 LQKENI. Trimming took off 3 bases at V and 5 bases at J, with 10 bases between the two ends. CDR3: CASSPRQAETQYF. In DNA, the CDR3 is TGTGCCAGCTCACCGAGACAGGCGGAGACCCAGTACTTC.

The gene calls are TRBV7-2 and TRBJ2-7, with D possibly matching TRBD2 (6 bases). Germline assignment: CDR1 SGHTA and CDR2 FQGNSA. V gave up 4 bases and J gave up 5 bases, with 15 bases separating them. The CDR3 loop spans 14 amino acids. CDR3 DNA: TGTGCCAGCAGCTCAATGCGGGACGTGGACGAGCAGTACTTC. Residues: CASSSMRDVDEQYF.

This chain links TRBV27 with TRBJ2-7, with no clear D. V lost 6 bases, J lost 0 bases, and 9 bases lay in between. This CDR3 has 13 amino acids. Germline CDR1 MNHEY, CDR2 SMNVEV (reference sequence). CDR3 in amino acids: CASRPLSSYEQYF. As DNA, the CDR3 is TGTGCCAGCAGACCCTTAAGCTCCTACGAGCAGTACTTC.

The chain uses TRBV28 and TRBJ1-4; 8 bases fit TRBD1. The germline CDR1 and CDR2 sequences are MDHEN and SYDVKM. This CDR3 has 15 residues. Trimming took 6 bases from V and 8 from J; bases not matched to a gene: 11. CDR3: CASRPTGQGKEKLFF. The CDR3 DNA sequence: TGTGCCAGCAGACCCACAGGACAGGGAAAAGAAAAACTGTTTTTT.